This T cell receptor beta chain was recorded in a study of blood T cells in healthy people across ages. Using a J-beta primer mix together with a sample-barcoded 5' primer, a second PCR was run for roughly 6 to 12 cycles. TCRdb ran MiXCR on the 5' RACE reads and lists one entry per CDR3 protein. The table shows around 400,000 distinct CDR3 sequences, with roughly half occurring only once. The receptor comes from a man aged 55 to 70 in good health. The specimen sequenced was blood.

The CDR3 spells CASSPHLQGRTTEAFF. The CDR3 nucleotides read TGTGCCAGCAGTCCCCATCTACAGGGGCGTACAACTGAAGCTTTCTTT. The rearrangement uses TRBV12-3 or TRBV12-4 and TRBJ1-1; TRBD1 matches 7 bases. This CDR3 has 16 residues. Trimming at V came to 5 bases and at J to 5 bases, leaving 14 bases not matched to a gene.